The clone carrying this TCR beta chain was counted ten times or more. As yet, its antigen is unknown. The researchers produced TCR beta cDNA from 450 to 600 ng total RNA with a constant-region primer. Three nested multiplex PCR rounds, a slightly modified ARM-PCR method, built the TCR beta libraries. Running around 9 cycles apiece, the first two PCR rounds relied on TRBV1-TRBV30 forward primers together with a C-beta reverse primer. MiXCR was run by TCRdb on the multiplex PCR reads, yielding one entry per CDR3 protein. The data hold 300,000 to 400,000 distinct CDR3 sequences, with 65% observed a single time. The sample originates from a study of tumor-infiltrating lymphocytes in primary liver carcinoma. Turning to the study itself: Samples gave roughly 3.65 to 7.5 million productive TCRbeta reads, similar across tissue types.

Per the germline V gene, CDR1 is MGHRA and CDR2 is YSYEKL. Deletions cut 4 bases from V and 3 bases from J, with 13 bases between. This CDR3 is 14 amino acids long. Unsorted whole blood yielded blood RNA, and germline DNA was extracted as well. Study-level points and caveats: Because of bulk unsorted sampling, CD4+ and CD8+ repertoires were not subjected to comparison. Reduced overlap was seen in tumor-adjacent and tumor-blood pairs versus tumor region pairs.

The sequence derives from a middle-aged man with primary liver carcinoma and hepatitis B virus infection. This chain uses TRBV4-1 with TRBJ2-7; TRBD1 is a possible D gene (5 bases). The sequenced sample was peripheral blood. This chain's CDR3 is CASSPQADYYEQYF. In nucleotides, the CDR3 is TGCGCCAGCAGCCCACAGGCGGATTACTACGAGCAGTACTTC.